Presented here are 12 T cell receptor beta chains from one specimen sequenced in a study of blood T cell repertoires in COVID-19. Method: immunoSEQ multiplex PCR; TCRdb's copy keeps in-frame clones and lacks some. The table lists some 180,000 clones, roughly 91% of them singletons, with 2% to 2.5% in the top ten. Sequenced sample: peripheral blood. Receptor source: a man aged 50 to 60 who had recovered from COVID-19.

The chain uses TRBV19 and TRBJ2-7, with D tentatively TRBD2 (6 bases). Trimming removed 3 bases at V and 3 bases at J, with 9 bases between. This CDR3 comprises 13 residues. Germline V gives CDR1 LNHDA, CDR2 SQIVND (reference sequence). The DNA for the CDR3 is TGTGCCAGTAGTATGGGCGGGAACTACGAGCAGTACTTC. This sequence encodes CASSMGGNYEQYF.

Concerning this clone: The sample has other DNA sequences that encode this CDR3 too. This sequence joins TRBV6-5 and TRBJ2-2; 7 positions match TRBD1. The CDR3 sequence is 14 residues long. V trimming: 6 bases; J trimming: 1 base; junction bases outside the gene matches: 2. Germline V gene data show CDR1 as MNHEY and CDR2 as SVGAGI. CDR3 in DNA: TGTGCCAGCAGCCGGACAGGGAACACCGGGGAGCTGTTTTTT. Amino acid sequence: CASSRTGNTGELFF.

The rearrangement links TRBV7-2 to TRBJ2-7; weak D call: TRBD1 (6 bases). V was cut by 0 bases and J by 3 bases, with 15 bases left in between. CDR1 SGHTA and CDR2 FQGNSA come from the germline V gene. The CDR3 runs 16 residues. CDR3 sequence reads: CASSLAQDSRFYEQYF. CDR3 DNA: TGTGCCAGCAGCTTAGCGCAGGACAGCCGGTTCTACGAGCAGTACTTC.

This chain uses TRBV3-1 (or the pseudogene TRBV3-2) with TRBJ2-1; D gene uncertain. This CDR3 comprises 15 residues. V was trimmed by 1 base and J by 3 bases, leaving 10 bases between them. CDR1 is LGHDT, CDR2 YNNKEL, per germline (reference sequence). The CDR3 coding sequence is TGTGCCAGCAGCCAAGCGGCAGGTAACTACAATGAGCAGTTCTTC. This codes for CASSQAAGNYNEQFF.

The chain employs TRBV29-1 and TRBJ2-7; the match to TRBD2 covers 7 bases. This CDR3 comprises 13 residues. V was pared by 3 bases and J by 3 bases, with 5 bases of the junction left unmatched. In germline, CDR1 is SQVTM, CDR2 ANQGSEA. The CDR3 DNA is TGCAGCGTTGAGTCGCGGGAGAACTACGAGCAGTACTTC. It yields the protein CSVESRENYEQYF.

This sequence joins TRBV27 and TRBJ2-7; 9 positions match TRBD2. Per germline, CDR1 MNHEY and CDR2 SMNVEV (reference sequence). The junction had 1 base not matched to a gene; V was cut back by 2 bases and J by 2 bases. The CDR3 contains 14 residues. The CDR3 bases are TGTGCCAGCAGTTTAATAGCGGGGGCCTACGAGCAGTACTTC. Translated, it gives CASSLIAGAYEQYF.

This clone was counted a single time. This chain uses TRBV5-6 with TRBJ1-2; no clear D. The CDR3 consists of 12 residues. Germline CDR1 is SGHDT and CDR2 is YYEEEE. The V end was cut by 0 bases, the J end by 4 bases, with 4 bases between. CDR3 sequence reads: CASSLDSYGYTF. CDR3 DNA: TGTGCCAGCAGCTTGGACAGCTATGGCTACACCTTC.

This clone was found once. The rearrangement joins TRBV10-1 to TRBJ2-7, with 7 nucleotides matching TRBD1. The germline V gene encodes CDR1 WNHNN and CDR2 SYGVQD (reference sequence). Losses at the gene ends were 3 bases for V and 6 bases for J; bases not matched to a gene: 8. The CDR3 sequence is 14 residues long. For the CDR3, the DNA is TGCGCCAGCAGTGAAGACAGGGAAATCAGCGAGCAGTACTTC. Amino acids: CASSEDREISEQYF.

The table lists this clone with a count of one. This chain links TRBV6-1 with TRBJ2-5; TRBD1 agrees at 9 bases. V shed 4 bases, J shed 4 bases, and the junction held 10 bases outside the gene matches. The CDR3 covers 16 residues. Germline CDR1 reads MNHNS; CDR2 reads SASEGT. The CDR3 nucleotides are TGTGCCAGCAGTGTTCGCAGGGACAGGGTACCAGAGACCCAGTACTTC. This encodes CASSVRRDRVPETQYF.

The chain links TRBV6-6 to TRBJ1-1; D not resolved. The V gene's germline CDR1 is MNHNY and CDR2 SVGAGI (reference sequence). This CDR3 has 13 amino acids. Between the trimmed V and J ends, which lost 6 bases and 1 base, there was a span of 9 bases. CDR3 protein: CASSRGRNTEAFF. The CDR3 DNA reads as TGTGCCAGCAGCCGTGGGAGGAACACTGAAGCTTTCTTT.

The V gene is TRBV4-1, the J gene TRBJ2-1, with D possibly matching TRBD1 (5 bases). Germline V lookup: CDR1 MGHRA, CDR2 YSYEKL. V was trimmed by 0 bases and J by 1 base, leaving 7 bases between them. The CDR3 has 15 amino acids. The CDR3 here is CASSQEQDSYNEQFF. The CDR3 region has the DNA TGCGCCAGCAGCCAAGAACAGGATTCCTACAATGAGCAGTTCTTC.

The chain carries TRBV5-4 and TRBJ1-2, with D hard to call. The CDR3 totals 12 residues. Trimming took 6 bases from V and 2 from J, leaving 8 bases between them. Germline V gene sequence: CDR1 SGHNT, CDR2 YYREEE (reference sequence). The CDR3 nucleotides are TGTGCCAGCACCAGGTCAAACTATGGCTACACCTTC. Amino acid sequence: CASTRSNYGYTF.